This T cell receptor beta chain was identified in a study of breast tumors, draining lymph nodes, adjacent tissues. The study's findings and limits: Luminal-like breast cancer showed significantly higher tumor–nontumor repertoire similarity than basal-like. The data were judged consistent with most tumor T cells coming from lymph node and expanding in tumor. Tumor TCR diversity was below lymph nodes but above nontumor tissue.

This CDR3 contains 17 residues. From germline, CDR1 is MNHEY and CDR2 SMNVEV (reference sequence). V was pared by 5 bases and J by 7 bases, with 13 bases of the junction left unmatched. TCRdb analysed the multiplex PCR reads with MiXCR anew, one entry per CDR3 protein. The sample comprises tens of thousands of distinct CDR3 sequences, approximately 22% of which are singletons, and 6.5% to 8% rests with the top ten. With regard to this clonotype: Its antigen is unknown.

The sample was breast tumor tissue. The rearrangement links TRBV27 to TRBJ2-1; TRBD2 matches 11 bases. This sequence was found in a female donor with breast cancer. Some clones in this sample may be carry-over from other donors' samples. CDR3 DNA sequence: TGTGCCAGCAGTGCCGGGACTAGCGGCAAAAAGGGGAATGAGCAGTTCTTC. It specifies CASSAGTSGKKGNEQFF.